This T cell receptor (beta chain) originates from a study of T cells expressing NK-cell markers. CDR3 length equals 13 residues. Germline assignment: CDR1 SGHAT and CDR2 FQDESV (reference sequence). With UMIs, 5'RACE template switching was used to make TCR beta cDNA. From the 5' RACE reads, TCRdb lists one entry per CDR3 protein and no DNA. The sample table sets out 300,000 or so distinct CDR3 sequences. This TCR was sampled from a woman between 18 and 70 years old in good health. V is TRBV11-1 and J is TRBJ1-2; without DNA, the TCRdb call of TRBD1 cannot be checked. The sequenced sample was blood T cells: a sorted CD56 or NKG2C T cell subset, CD4+ or CD8+ T cells, or bulk PBMC T cells (not recorded which). The chain's CDR3 is CASSLAVQGMNTF.